A selection of T cell receptor beta chains follows, all from one sample in a study of shared clonotypes between healthy human individuals. Here immunoSEQ multiplex PCR was the method, and the copy in TCRdb shows in-frame clones only, minus some. The sample lists roughly 2,000,000 clones; about 95% were seen once. Sequenced sample: naive CD8+ T cells sorted from blood. Receptor source: a man in his late teens or twenties in good health. Each CDR3 is given with its conserved first and last residue. The D gene is left open where the match is weak. The size entry is marked missing in some rows and otherwise reads once, few, many or a size class.

V gene	D gene	J gene	clone size	CDR3 protein	CDR3 DNA
TRBV28	TRBD1	TRBJ2-7	once	CASSFRDRVGIYEQYF	TGTGCCAGCAGTTTCCGGGACAGGGTGGGAATATACGAGCAGTACTTC
TRBV7-9	-	TRBJ2-3	-	CASSLRGEAGSADTQYF	TGTGCCAGCAGCTTAAGGGGGGAGGCGGGGAGTGCAGATACGCAGTATTTT
TRBV14	-	TRBJ2-1	-	CASSQGRVSSYNEQFF	TGTGCCAGCAGCCAAGGAAGGGTGAGCTCCTACAATGAGCAGTTCTTC
TRBV30	-	TRBJ2-7	-	CAWSPFEGQDGYEQYF	TGTGCCTGGAGCCCTTTTGAAGGGCAGGATGGCTACGAGCAGTACTTC
TRBV6-1	-	TRBJ1-6	-	CASSEGWESSYNSPLHF	TGTGCCAGCAGTGAAGGTTGGGAGAGCTCCTATAATTCACCCCTCCACTTT
TRBV28	-	TRBJ2-7	-	CASSAQGLLYEQYF	TGTGCCAGCTCGGCGCAGGGACTCCTCTACGAGCAGTACTTC
TRBV9	TRBD1	TRBJ1-2	-	CASSGGQGARGYTF	TGTGCCAGCAGCGGGGGACAGGGGGCACGAGGCTACACCTTC
TRBV10-3	TRBD1	TRBJ2-7	-	CAISESRGDRFNEQYF	TGTGCCATCAGTGAGTCTCGCGGGGACAGGTTCAACGAGCAGTACTTC
TRBV5-6	-	TRBJ2-3	-	CASSAKGLLPTDTQYF	TGTGCCAGCAGCGCTAAGGGACTTCTCCCCACAGATACGCAGTATTTT
TRBV14	-	TRBJ1-6	-	CASSSRTATYNSPLHF	TGTGCCAGCAGCTCCAGGACAGCTACCTATAATTCACCCCTCCACTTT
TRBV27	TRBD1	TRBJ2-7	-	CASSGTGEGYEQYF	TGTGCCAGCAGCGGGACAGGGGAAGGCTACGAGCAGTACTTC
TRBV9	-	TRBJ1-1	-	CASSVEVGGTEAFF	TGTGCCAGCAGCGTAGAGGTCGGGGGCACTGAAGCTTTCTTT
TRBV4-1	-	TRBJ2-7	-	CASSHTPGDFPYEQYF	TGCGCCAGCAGCCACACCCCGGGGGATTTTCCCTACGAGCAGTACTTC
TRBV1	-	TRBJ2-2	-	CTSSHINTGELFF	TGCACCAGCAGCCACATTAACACCGGGGAGCTGTTTTTT
TRBV27	-	TRBJ2-7	-	CASTQSGAGSYEQYF	TGTGCCAGCACCCAATCGGGGGCGGGATCCTACGAGCAGTACTTC
TRBV9	-	TRBJ2-2	-	CASSVEGLNTGELFF	TGTGCCAGCAGCGTAGAGGGTCTGAACACCGGGGAGCTGTTTTTT
TRBV5-1	TRBD1	TRBJ1-1	once	CASSAYVGQGSGSTEAFF	TGCGCCAGCAGCGCGTACGTTGGACAGGGCAGTGGTTCCACTGAAGCTTTCTTT
TRBV29-1	TRBD1	TRBJ2-7	-	CSVNLGQNYEQYF	TGCAGCGTAAACTTGGGACAGAACTACGAGCAGTACTTC
TRBV29-1	-	TRBJ2-3	-	CSDDEPADTQYF	TGCAGCGACGACGAGCCAGCAGATACGCAGTATTTT
TRBV7-2	TRBD2	TRBJ2-2	-	CASSSYTSGPTLYTGELFF	TGTGCCAGCAGCTCGTATACTAGCGGACCTACCCTATACACCGGGGAGCTGTTTTTT
TRBV25-1	-	TRBJ2-3	-	CASSVVTGGDTQYF	TGTGCCAGCAGTGTCGTTACAGGAGGAGATACGCAGTATTTT
TRBV4-1	TRBD1	TRBJ2-7	-	CASSQEQGPYEQYF	TGCGCCAGCAGCCAAGAACAGGGGCCCTACGAGCAGTACTTC
TRBV1	-	TRBJ2-2	-	CTSSPGSGGAPGELFF	TGCACCAGCAGCCCCGGTAGCGGGGGGGCGCCCGGGGAGCTGTTTTTT
TRBV4-3	-	TRBJ2-5	-	CASSQEGDQETQYF	TGCGCCAGCAGCCAGGAAGGGGACCAAGAGACCCAGTACTTC
TRBV4-3	TRBD2	TRBJ2-7	-	CASSQSTSAPYEQYF	TGCGCCAGCAGCCAAAGTACTAGCGCCCCCTACGAGCAGTACTTC
TRBV4-1	-	TRBJ2-7	-	CASSQVDASDGQYF	TGCGCCAGCAGCCAAGTAGATGCTTCGGACGGGCAGTACTTC
TRBV6-1	-	TRBJ2-7	-	CASSARGYEQYF	TGTGCCAGCAGTGCTCGAGGCTACGAGCAGTACTTC
TRBV5-1	-	TRBJ1-6	-	CASSHGRDHYSPLHF	TGCGCCAGCAGCCACGGCAGGGATCACTACTCACCCCTCCACTTT
TRBV2	TRBD1	TRBJ1-1	-	CASSHDRGGVNTEAFF	TGTGCCAGCAGTCACGACAGGGGAGGGGTGAACACTGAAGCTTTCTTT
TRBV15	-	TRBJ1-1	-	CATSSSEKNTEAFF	TGTGCCACCAGCAGCTCTGAGAAGAACACTGAAGCTTTCTTT
TRBV27	-	TRBJ2-3	-	CASSLWAGVETDTQYF	TGTGCCAGCAGTTTATGGGCAGGGGTGGAAACAGATACGCAGTATTTT
TRBV19	-	TRBJ2-3	-	CASTIYGYSSTDTQYF	TGTGCCAGTACCATTTACGGGTACTCTAGCACAGATACGCAGTATTTT
TRBV11-2	-	TRBJ2-1	-	CASSLVTAGEQFF	TGTGCCAGCAGCTTAGTGACGGCTGGTGAGCAGTTCTTC
TRBV4-1	TRBD2	TRBJ2-1	-	CASSQERGEYNEQFF	TGCGCCAGCAGCCAGGAGCGGGGGGAGTACAATGAGCAGTTCTTC
TRBV4-1	TRBD2	TRBJ2-3	-	CASRGSGGTDTQYF	TGCGCCAGCAGAGGTAGCGGGGGCACAGATACGCAGTATTTT
TRBV5-1	-	TRBJ1-3	-	CASSPEQVSGNTIYF	TGCGCCAGCAGCCCGGAACAGGTCTCTGGAAACACCATATATTTT
TRBV11-2	-	TRBJ1-5	-	CASSSQVGSGQPQHF	TGTGCCAGCAGCTCCCAAGTAGGGAGCGGCCAGCCCCAGCATTTT
TRBV7-3	-	TRBJ2-3	once	CASSQGLTSTDTQYF	TGTGCCAGCAGCCAAGGACTTACTAGCACAGATACGCAGTATTTT
TRBV4-1	-	TRBJ1-4	-	CASSQVVGTEKLFF	TGCGCCAGCAGCCAAGTAGTTGGGACTGAAAAACTGTTTTTT
TRBV4-3	-	TRBJ1-1	-	CASSQARGTEAFF	TGCGCCAGCAGCCAAGCGCGCGGCACTGAAGCTTTCTTT
TRBV7-8	TRBD2	TRBJ2-7	-	CASSLRRREEQYF	TGTGCCAGCAGCTTGCGTAGGCGGGAGGAGCAGTACTTC
TRBV7-9	-	TRBJ2-3	-	CASSSSESTDTQYF	TGTGCCAGCAGCTCAAGCGAAAGCACAGATACGCAGTATTTT
TRBV4-3	TRBD1	TRBJ2-7	-	CASSQEDRANYEQYF	TGCGCCAGCAGCCAAGAGGACAGGGCGAACTACGAGCAGTACTTC
TRBV27	-	TRBJ1-1	-	CASSLGQNTEAFF	TGTGCCAGCAGTTTGGGCCAGAACACTGAAGCTTTCTTT
TRBV10-2	-	TRBJ2-1	-	CASSEGGAPNEQFF	TGCGCCAGCAGTGAGGGGGGGGCTCCCAATGAGCAGTTCTTC
TRBV27	TRBD1	TRBJ1-1	-	CASSSTGGDTEAFF	TGTGCCAGCAGTTCGACAGGGGGAGATACTGAAGCTTTCTTT
TRBV6-5	-	TRBJ2-1	-	CASSYQVEGDNEQFF	TGTGCCAGCAGTTACCAGGTGGAGGGGGACAATGAGCAGTTCTTC
TRBV6-6	-	TRBJ2-7	-	CASSYEGVSYEQYF	TGTGCCAGCAGTTACGAGGGGGTAAGCTACGAGCAGTACTTC
TRBV28	-	TRBJ2-5	-	CASSPIGEEPVSAQYF	TGTGCCAGCAGTCCTATCGGGGAAGAACCAGTAAGCGCCCAGTACTTC
TRBV5-5	-	TRBJ2-5	-	CASSLESQTETQYF	TGTGCCAGCAGCTTAGAGTCTCAAACGGAGACCCAGTACTTC
TRBV6-1	-	TRBJ2-7	once	CASSEAGSSYEQYF	TGTGCCAGCAGTGAAGCAGGGAGCTCCTACGAGCAGTACTTC
TRBV5-1	TRBD1	TRBJ2-7	-	CASRFGTGVYEQYF	TGCGCCAGCAGATTCGGGACAGGGGTCTACGAGCAGTACTTC